These 28 T cell receptor beta chains originate from one sample sequenced in a study of T cell responses to AZD1222 COVID-19 vaccine. The assay was immunoSEQ multiplex PCR, and TCRdb's table has in-frame clones only and misses some. The top ten hold about 9% of the sample, which has around 100,000 clones, 80% to 85% seen once. The specimen was peripheral blood, collected on day 0 of AZD1222 vaccination. These receptors originate from an adult in good health.

The sample holds one count of this clone. This chain connects TRBV28 to TRBJ2-7; D gene uncertain. Trimming shortened V by 8 bases and J by 0 bases, and 11 bases separated the two germline ends. This CDR3 contains 13 residues. The germline CDR1 and CDR2 sequences are MDHEN and SYDVKM. The CDR3 loop is CASFQPNSYEQYF. The CDR3 nucleotides are TGTGCCAGCTTCCAGCCGAACTCCTACGAGCAGTACTTC.

The J gene is TRBJ2-1, the V gene TRBV11-3; 16 bases agree with TRBD2. J lost 8 bases, V lost 3 bases, and 4 bases had no gene match. Per the germline V gene, CDR1 is SGHNT and CDR2 is YENEEA. This CDR3 region has 16 residues. CDR3 residues: CASSFGTSGGAHEQFF. The CDR3 DNA reads TGTGCCAGCAGCTTCGGGACTAGCGGGGGGGCTCATGAGCAGTTCTTC.

In this sample, this clone turned up once. V and J are TRBV6-5 and TRBJ2-1; 7 nucleotides line up with TRBD1. This CDR3 is 15 amino acids long. V lost 6 bases to trimming and J lost 0 bases; unmatched junction nucleotides: 5. Germline V CDR1 and CDR2: MNHEY, SVGAGI. The CDR3 sequence is CASRAQGSSYNEQFF. The CDR3 region has the DNA TGTGCCAGCAGAGCACAGGGGAGCTCCTACAATGAGCAGTTCTTC.

V gene TRBV6-5 combines with J gene TRBJ1-2; 8 positions agree with TRBD1. This CDR3 contains 13 residues. Trimming cost V 5 bases and J 11 bases; bases outside gene matches: 10. The germline V gene has CDR1 MNHEY and CDR2 SVGAGI. The CDR3 loop reads CASSQDRARGYTF. The CDR3 coding sequence is TGTGCCAGCAGTCAGGACAGGGCCAGAGGGTACACCTTC.

This clone was detected only a few times. The genes are TRBV9 and TRBJ2-2, with 7 bases lining up with TRBD2. V was pared by 3 bases and J by 8 bases, with 22 bases of the junction left unmatched. This CDR3 has 19 residues. Germline V gene lookup returns CDR1 SGDLS and CDR2 YYNGEE. CDR3 sequence: CASSADRLSRGVRPGELFF. The CDR3 bases are TGTGCCAGCAGCGCCGACCGCCTGAGCCGGGGGGTCCGACCGGGGGAGCTGTTTTTT.

This clone has ten or more counts. The rearrangement links TRBV4-1 to TRBJ2-7, with 7 bases identical to TRBD2. V dropped 1 base and J dropped 2; count of bases not matched to a gene: 8. The length of the CDR3 is 16 residues. Germline-derived CDR1 and CDR2 are MGHRA and YSYEKL. The CDR3 here is CASSQAGPSGAYEQYF. The CDR3 DNA reads as TGCGCCAGCAGCCAAGCGGGGCCTAGCGGAGCCTACGAGCAGTACTTC.

J is TRBJ2-6 and V is TRBV28, with D perhaps TRBD1 (5 bases). The CDR3 extends over 17 amino acids. The V end was cut by 4 bases, the J end by 4 bases, with 17 bases between. The V gene's germline CDR1 is MDHEN and CDR2 SYDVKM. In nucleotides, the CDR3 is TGTGCCAGCAGTTCCTTCACAGGTTCCCCCGGGGCCAACGTCCTGACTTTC. It translates to CASSSFTGSPGANVLTF.

The rearrangement links TRBV5-1 to TRBJ1-1, with TRBD1 matching over 7 bases. The ends lost 5 bases at V and 1 base at J; junction bases unmatched: 5. The CDR3 has 14 residues. The V gene's germline CDR1 is SGHRS and CDR2 YFSETQ. The CDR3 DNA reads as TGCGCCAGCAGTTCGGGACAGCCGAACACTGAAGCTTTCTTT. Residues: CASSSGQPNTEAFF.

A single count supports this clone. The V call is TRBV5-1, the J call TRBJ1-2, with D unresolved. The CDR3 sequence is 12 residues long. CDR1 and CDR2 from the germline V gene are SGHRS and YFSETQ. Trimming removed 7 bases from V and 2 bases from J, with 9 bases in between. CDR3 loop: CASGLENYGYTF. The CDR3 coding sequence is TGCGCCAGCGGGTTGGAGAACTATGGCTACACCTTC.

This chain uses TRBV18 with TRBJ2-7, with 7 bases fitting TRBD1. In germline, CDR1 is KGHSH, CDR2 LQKENI. V was clipped by 4 bases and J by 7 bases; unmatched bases: 7. There are 13 residues in the CDR3. In DNA form, the CDR3 reads TGTGCCAGCTCACTCCAAGGGGGCAGAGAGCAGTACTTC. It codes for CASSLQGGREQYF.

The chain carries TRBV6-5 and TRBJ1-1; D unresolved. Between the trimmed V and J ends, which lost 5 bases and 1 base, there was a span of 11 bases. Per the germline V gene, CDR1 is MNHEY and CDR2 is SVGAGI. This CDR3 is built from 14 residues. The CDR3 bases are TGTGCCAGCAGTCCGGACCTTTGGAACACTGAAGCTTTCTTT. Protein sequence: CASSPDLWNTEAFF.

V is TRBV2 and J is TRBJ1-6, with D perhaps matching TRBD1 (5 bases). CDR1 is SNHLY and CDR2 is FYNNEI in the germline V gene. This CDR3 contains 14 residues. Trimming stripped 4 bases from V and 10 bases from J, with 14 bases between. The CDR3 nucleotides are TGTGCCAGCAGTGTCTACAGGTGGGGCTCACCCCTCCACTTT. Its translation: CASSVYRWGSPLHF.

This clone came up a few times. V usage is TRBV27 and J usage is TRBJ1-1; maybe TRBD1 (5 bases). CDR1 and CDR2 from the germline V gene are MNHEY and SMNVEV (reference sequence). The CDR3 has 14 residues. The V end was cut by 8 bases, the J end by 4 bases, with 17 bases between. The CDR3: CASGPTAWPTEAFF. The CDR3, as DNA: TGTGCCAGCGGCCCGACAGCTTGGCCCACTGAAGCTTTCTTT.

The J gene is TRBJ2-1, the V gene TRBV5-1; 7 bases are a match to TRBD2. Germline assignment: CDR1 SGHRS and CDR2 YFSETQ. V was pared by 0 bases and J by 4 bases, with 4 bases of the junction left unmatched. The CDR3 runs to 15 residues. The CDR3 DNA follows: TGCGCCAGCAGCTTGGTGGCGGGGGTGTACAATGAGCAGTTCTTC. Translated: CASSLVAGVYNEQFF.

J is TRBJ2-1 and V is TRBV6-5; D is unclear. The CDR3 is 16 amino acids. Trimming took 0 bases from V and 3 from J, leaving 12 bases between them. Germline loops: CDR1 MNHEY, CDR2 SVGAGI. The CDR3 spells CASSYSGYPNYNEQFF. The CDR3 coding sequence is TGTGCCAGCAGTTACTCTGGCTACCCCAACTACAATGAGCAGTTCTTC.

This clone was detected once. This chain uses TRBV28 with TRBJ1-3; 9 bases agree with TRBD1. Germline V gene lookup returns CDR1 MDHEN and CDR2 SYDVKM. V dropped 6 bases and J dropped 0; count of bases not matched to a gene: 9. The CDR3 loop spans 17 amino acids. CDR3 nucleotide sequence: TGTGCCAGCAGGACGGCACAGGGGGCCTACTCTGGAAACACCATATATTTT. It translates to CASRTAQGAYSGNTIYF. Full variable domain (missing parts from reference TRBV28 and TRBJ1-3): DVKVTQSSRYLVKRTGEKVFLECVQDMDHENMFWYRQDPGLGLRLIYFSYDVKMKEKGDIPEGYSVSREKKERFSLILESASTNQTSMYLCASRTAQGAYSGNTIYFGEGSWLTVV.

This clone was found a few times. The V and J genes are TRBV2 and TRBJ1-5; 8 bases fit TRBD1. Germline loops: CDR1 SNHLY, CDR2 FYNNEI. With 7 bases clipped from V and 3 bases from J, the junction kept 8 bases outside the gene matches. CDR3 length equals 15 residues. The CDR3 reads CASNAGTGNNQPQHF. The CDR3 DNA reads as TGTGCCAGCAATGCCGGGACAGGTAACAATCAGCCCCAGCATTTT.

The chain employs TRBV4-2 and TRBJ1-2, with TRBD1 matching 7 bases. V lost 0 bases to trimming and J lost 5 bases; unmatched junction nucleotides: 6. Per the germline V gene, CDR1 is LGHNA and CDR2 is YNFKEQ. CDR3 length: 15 residues. Here the CDR3 DNA reads TGTGCCAGCAGCCAAGACCGGGGCAGGGGGTATGGCTACACCTTC. Its protein is CASSQDRGRGYGYTF.

The V and J genes are TRBV15 and TRBJ2-5; perhaps TRBD1 as D (6 bases). The CDR3 extends over 14 amino acids. V lost 0 bases to trimming and J lost 5 bases, with 10 bases between them. The germline V gene has CDR1 LNHNV and CDR2 YYDKDF (reference sequence). CDR3 amino acids: CATSRDGRGETQYF. The CDR3 region has the DNA TGTGCCACCAGCAGAGATGGAAGGGGGGAGACCCAGTACTTC.

J is TRBJ1-2 and V is TRBV29-1, with a tentative D call TRBD1 (5 bases). The CDR3 spans 12 residues. Trimming removed 2 bases at V and 6 bases at J, with 10 bases between. The germline CDR1 and CDR2 sequences are SQVTM and ANQGSEA. The CDR3 sequence is CSVELQGNGYTF. DNA of the CDR3: TGCAGCGTTGAACTTCAGGGAAATGGCTACACCTTC.

The V gene is TRBV5-5, the J gene TRBJ2-2; TRBD2 matches 12 bases. The CDR3 sequence is 17 residues long. Per the germline V gene, CDR1 is SGHKS and CDR2 is YYEKEE (reference sequence). V was clipped by 1 base and J by 4 bases; unmatched bases: 5. CDR3 DNA sequence: TGTGCCAGCAGCTTGTTGACTAGCGGGAGCTCCACCGGGGAGCTGTTTTTT. This translates into CASSLLTSGSSTGELFF.

A single count supports this clone. The chain employs TRBV6-6 and TRBJ2-2; 9 positions match TRBD2. Trimming removed 10 bases from V and 8 bases from J; junction bases left unmatched: 8. The germline gives CDR1 MNHNY, CDR2 SVGAGI (reference sequence). The CDR3 runs to 13 residues. CDR3 region: CATISSGVGELFF. The CDR3 DNA reads TGTGCCACCATCTCTAGCGGGGTAGGGGAGCTGTTTTTT.

The rearrangement links TRBV5-1 to TRBJ2-7; 9 nucleotides line up with TRBD2. The length of the CDR3 is 14 residues. In germline, CDR1 is SGHRS, CDR2 YFSETQ. Trimming removed 1 base from V and 5 bases from J; junction bases left unmatched: 4. CDR3 sequence reads: CASSLRGGADEQYF. DNA for the CDR3: TGCGCCAGCAGCTTGCGCGGGGGGGCCGACGAGCAGTACTTC.

V is TRBV7-9 and J is TRBJ2-7; D not certain. This CDR3 is built from 11 residues. Deletions cut 1 base from V and 5 bases from J, with 3 bases between. In germline, CDR1 is SEHNR, CDR2 FQNEAQ (reference sequence). The CDR3 sequence: CASSLGNEQYF. The CDR3 nucleotides are TGTGCCAGCAGCTTAGGTAACGAGCAGTACTTC.

This clone has a single count. V usage is TRBV5-4 and J usage is TRBJ2-1, with 10 positions matching TRBD1. The CDR3 has 15 residues. With V trimmed by 4 bases and J by 2 bases, 3 bases remained unmatched. Germline CDR1 SGHNT, CDR2 YYREEE (reference sequence). DNA of the CDR3: TGTGCCAGCAGCCCCGGACAGGGGGCCTACAATGAGCAGTTCTTC. Its translation: CASSPGQGAYNEQFF.

J is TRBJ2-2 and V is TRBV5-1; TRBD2 might be the D (5 bases). Between the trimmed V and J ends, which lost 7 bases and 6 bases, there was a span of 16 bases. Germline V CDR1 and CDR2: SGHRS, YFSETQ. The CDR3 contains 14 residues. CDR3: CASRGGLAPGELFF. The CDR3 region has the DNA TGCGCCAGCCGAGGAGGACTCGCACCCGGGGAGCTGTTTTTT.

The rearrangement uses TRBV30 and TRBJ1-6; a weak D match, TRBD1 (6 bases). Germline CDR1 and CDR2: GTSNPN and SVGIG (reference sequence). With 0 bases removed from V and 9 bases from J, the gap between germline ends came to 12 bases. The CDR3 spans 14 residues. CDR3 sequence: CAWSVDSAASPLHF. CDR3 nucleotide sequence: TGTGCCTGGAGTGTGGACAGTGCGGCTTCACCCCTCCACTTT.

There are a few counts of this clone. The chain couples TRBV27 to TRBJ1-6; 10 nucleotides match TRBD1. CDR3 length equals 15 residues. The J segment lost 9 bases and the V segment lost 5 bases, leaving 7 bases of the junction unmatched. Per the germline V gene, CDR1 is MNHEY and CDR2 is SMNVEV (reference sequence). CDR3 region: CASSLYGQGVSPLHF. The CDR3 DNA follows: TGTGCCAGCAGTCTCTACGGACAGGGGGTTTCACCCCTCCACTTT.